A selection of T cell receptor beta chains follows, all from one sample in a study of blood T cells in healthy people across ages. Via MiXCR, TCRdb re-called the 5' RACE reads, giving one row per CDR3 protein. The sample yields about 1.1 million distinct CDR3 sequences, 30% to 40% seen once. The sample taken for sequencing was blood. Receptors originate from a man younger than 35 in good health. Both conserved end residues are part of each CDR3. A D gene is named only where the DNA matches it firmly. Expanded clones are given a class, and other clones once, few, many or no size at all.

abundance,d_gene,v_gene,j_gene,CDR3nt,CDR3aa
-,TRBD1,TRBV7-9,TRBJ2-4,TGTGCCAGCAGCTTACGACAGGGGGACAAAAACATTCAGTACTTC,CASSLRQGDKNIQYF
few,TRBD1,TRBV9,TRBJ2-7,TGTGCCAGCAGCCCCCGGGACAGGGTCTTTAAAGCCCAGTACTTC,CASSPRDRVFKAQYF
-,-,TRBV5-1,TRBJ2-1,TGCGCCAGCAGCTTAAACCCTCCCTCCACATACAATGAGCAGTTCTTC,CASSLNPPSTYNEQFF
-,-,TRBV20-1,TRBJ1-1,TGCAGTGCTAGTACCGGGAACGATGAAGCTTTCTTT,CSASTGNDEAFF
-,-,TRBV28,TRBJ1-1,TGTGCCAGCAGTTTATCCTATTCAGGGGCGGGCACTGAAGCTTTCTTT,CASSLSYSGAGTEAFF
few,-,TRBV11-2,TRBJ1-3,TGTGCCAGCAGCCTCGGGACTTCCTCTGGAAACACCATATATTTT,CASSLGTSSGNTIYF
-,-,TRBV12-3/TRBV12-4,TRBJ1-3,TGTGCCAGCAGTTTCCGTGGGGTTAGCTCTGGAAACACCATATATTTT,CASSFRGVSSGNTIYF
few,TRBD1,TRBV5-1,TRBJ1-1,TGCGCCAGCAAAAGATACTGGGACAGCCACATGAACACTGAAGCTTTCTTT,CASKRYWDSHMNTEAFF
few,-,TRBV7-9,TRBJ2-7,TGTGCCAGCAGCCATACAGGGTACGAGCAGTACTTC,CASSHTGYEQYF
few,-,TRBV2,TRBJ1-2,TGTGCCAGCAGTGAAGCTACGACAGTAAATGGCTACACCTTC,CASSEATTVNGYTF
-,TRBD2,TRBV27,TRBJ2-1,TGTGCCAGCAGCCCAACCTGGGAGCGGGGGGGCTACAATGAGCAGTTCTTC,CASSPTWERGGYNEQFF
few,-,TRBV21-1,TRBJ1-1,TGTGCCAGCAGCAAGAGTCTTCCCGGGGGGACTGAAGCTTTCTTT,CASSKSLPGGTEAFF
few,-,TRBV3-1,TRBJ1-5,TGTGCCAGCAGCCAAGAGGTAACAGGAGGGAGTCAGCCCCAGCATTTT,CASSQEVTGGSQPQHF
-,-,TRBV4-3,TRBJ2-3,TGCGCCAGCAGCCAAGGTAACACAGATACGCAGTATTTT,CASSQGNTDTQYF
-,-,TRBV20-1,TRBJ2-1,TGCAGTGCGGCCAGTCCCAGGGTGGGAAATGAGCAGTTCTTC,CSAASPRVGNEQFF
-,TRBD1,TRBV4-3,TRBJ2-1,TGCGCCAGCAGCCACCGGACAGGGCTAAATGAGCAGTTCTTC,CASSHRTGLNEQFF
few,-,TRBV10-3,TRBJ2-1,TGTGCCATCAGTGAGTCGGGCCTGCGTCCCGGGGGCGATGAGCAGTTCTTC,CAISESGLRPGGDEQFF
-,TRBD1,TRBV7-9,TRBJ1-5,TGTGCCAACTGGGACAGCAGTAGCAATCAGCCCCAGCATTTT,CANWDSSSNQPQHF
-,-,TRBV2,TRBJ1-2,TGTGCCAGGACTTCGGTGGGGGATTATGGCTACACCTTC,CARTSVGDYGYTF
-,TRBD2,TRBV3-1,TRBJ2-7,TGTGCCAGCAGCCAAGGAGCGGGGGGTCACAATGAGCAGTACTTC,CASSQGAGGHNEQYF
-,TRBD1,TRBV6-1,TRBJ2-6,TGTGCCAGCAGCCAAGGGACAGGGGGCGCTGGGGCCAACGTCCTGACTTTC,CASSQGTGGAGANVLTF
many,-,TRBV20-1,TRBJ2-1,TGCAGTGCACCTCGACTAGTGAACTACAATGAGCAGTTCTTC,CSAPRLVNYNEQFF
-,-,TRBV3-1,TRBJ2-2,TGTGCCAGCAGCCAAGGAGGAGGAAGGGGGAGGAACACCGGGGAGCTGTTTTTT,CASSQGGGRGRNTGELFF
few,-,TRBV2,TRBJ2-3,TGTGCCAGCAGTGAAGCCTTAAGGTCTAGCGGCACAGATACGCAGTATTTT,CASSEALRSSGTDTQYF
few,TRBD2,TRBV12-3/TRBV12-4,TRBJ2-1,TGTGCCAGCAGTCAAACTAGCGGGGGGGCAAATGAGCAGTTCTTC,CASSQTSGGANEQFF
once,-,TRBV7-9,TRBJ1-1,TGTGCCAGCAGCTTAGGAGGCGGTGGGGGATCTGAAGCTTTCTTT,CASSLGGGGGSEAFF
-,-,TRBV10-3,TRBJ1-1,TGTGCCATCAGTGCCGCGGGGTCGACGACTGAAGCTTTCTTT,CAISAAGSTTEAFF
-,-,TRBV4-3,TRBJ2-6,TGCCCCAGCAGCCAAGATAAGTACTTAGAGAGCGGTTATGGGGCCAACGTCCTGACTTTC,CPSSQDKYLESGYGANVLTF
-,-,TRBV9,TRBJ2-3,TGTGCCAGCAGCGTAGGGGGAGATGCGCAGTATTTT,CASSVGGDAQYF
-,-,TRBV15,TRBJ1-6,TGTGCCACCAGCAGAGATACGGAGGCCTATTCACCCCTCCACTTT,CATSRDTEAYSPLHF
few,TRBD1,TRBV20-1,TRBJ1-2,TGCAGTGCTAGAGAGGCCGGGACAGGGAATAACTATGGCTACACCTTC,CSAREAGTGNNYGYTF